This T cell receptor (beta chain) was captured by sequencing in a study of blood T cell repertoires in COVID-19. Study summary: Samples representing acute and convalescent COVID-19 were sourced from the United States, Italy and Spain. T cells, B-cell-depleted T cells, or PBMCs provided the cDNA or gDNA that served as material.

Original handling: Amplification with reference gene primers provided the estimates of nucleated cell counts. Data came from immunoSEQ multiplex PCR; TCRdb stores just in-frame clones and leaves some out. That table supplies the V and J calls and clone size; D and trimming were determined from the DNA. This repertoire shows around 40,000 clones, approximately 90% found once; its top ten account for around 13%. The CDR3 runs 16 residues. CDR1 and CDR2 (germline): LGHNA, YSLEER. V lost 6 bases to trimming and J lost 10 bases; unmatched junction nucleotides: 14. This clonotype originated in a human donor in a cohort sampled during active COVID-19. V gene TRBV4-3 combines with J gene TRBJ1-6; 8 bases agree with TRBD1. Sequencing input: peripheral blood. CDR3 in DNA: TGCGCCAGCAGACCGGACAGGGAGAGTTCCTGGTCACCCCTCCACTTT. As protein: CASRPDRESSWSPLHF.